The source of this TCR beta chain is a study of cytomegalovirus exposure and HLA in healthy donors. Looking at the study overall: HLA-typed donors contributed 80 million to 85 million unique TCRs, which were held in an early data release. Study-level results: Sequencing depth across donors, presence/absence analyses assumed, was roughly uniform. A missense DCLRE1C variant was associated with V- and J-gene trimming of TCR beta chains in a later analysis, and an independent cohort replicated the association.

A note on this clone: Its antigen is currently unknown.

Trimming took off 5 bases at V and 1 base at J, with 12 bases between the two ends. The CDR3 is 14 amino acids. Germline CDR1 reads MDHEN; CDR2 reads SYDVKM. Although they were nominally healthy when sampled, donors likely had unrecorded immune exposures. The PCR contained 60 Vbeta and 13 Jbeta primers. The assay was immunoSEQ multiplex PCR, and TCRdb's table has in-frame clones only and misses some. Recorded for this sample: about 130,000 clones. Specimen: PBMCs. V gene TRBV28 combines with J gene TRBJ2-7; D not resolved. The clonotype originates from a man younger than 30 in good health and CMV-seronegative. The CDR3 DNA follows: TGTGCCAGCAGTGGCCGGGTGGGTTCCTACGAGCAGTACTTC. It translates to CASSGRVGSYEQYF. The variable domain in full, with the rest retrieved from reference TRBV28 and TRBJ2-7, is DVKVTQSSRYLVKRTGEKVFLECVQDMDHENMFWYRQDPGLGLRLIYFSYDVKMKEKGDIPEGYSVSREKKERFSLILESASTNQTSMYLCASSGRVGSYEQYFGPGTRLTVT.